A single sample gave rise to the 27 T cell receptor beta chains below, sequenced in a study of beta chain features in type 1 diabetes. The study reverse transcribed the entire isolated RNA, so it sequenced expressed TCRB transcripts. This table comes from immunoSEQ multiplex PCR, and its TCRdb copy is limited to in-frame clones, with some not included. The data show some 270,000 clones, about 14% seen once. Sequencing was done on a sample of naive CD4+ T cells from blood. Receptors originate from a woman aged 40-49 years in good health.

This clone turned up a few times. V is TRBV21-1 and J is TRBJ1-2; the table's D call TRBD1 went unverified against the DNA. TRBV21-1 is a documented pseudogene. The CDR3 covers 16 residues. CDR3 DNA sequence: TGTGCCAGCAGCAAGCGAGGGACAGGGCGGAACTATGGCTACACCTTC. Translated: CASSKRGTGRNYGYTF.

Only a few counts were recorded for this clone. One end of the junction is discordant with germline, which a read error may explain. The chain recombines TRBV4-3 with TRBJ1-2, with TRBD1 identical over 8 bases. This CDR3 spans 15 amino acids. Germline CDR1 LGHNA, CDR2 YSLEER. For the CDR3, the DNA is TGCGCCAGCAGCGAAGACAGGGGAAAAGTGTATGGCTACACCTTC. The encoded protein is CASSEDRGKVYGYTF.

The table lists this clone with a few counts. This rearrangement joins TRBV27 to TRBJ2-7, with TRBD2 identical over 9 bases. The germline CDR1 and CDR2 sequences are MNHEY and SMNVEV (reference sequence). The junction had 7 bases not matched to a gene; V was cut back by 7 bases and J by 3 bases. The CDR3 extends over 14 amino acids. The CDR3 bases are TGTGCCAGCAAATTGGCGGGGGGGGTCTACGAGCAGTACTTC. Translated, it gives CASKLAGGVYEQYF.

V and J are TRBV28 and TRBJ2-3; TRBD2 might be the D (7 bases). The CDR3 has 15 residues. The V gene's germline CDR1 is MDHEN and CDR2 SYDVKM. Trimming took off 7 bases at V and 5 bases at J, with 19 bases between the two ends. For the CDR3, the DNA is TGTGCCAGCACCGTCTTGGGGGGGCCGAAAGATACGCAGTATTTT. Encoded protein: CASTVLGGPKDTQYF.

The rearrangement uses TRBV2 and TRBJ2-5; unclear D gene. The CDR3 spans 11 residues. Germline V CDR1 and CDR2: SNHLY, FYNNEI. The V and J ends lost 8 bases and 8 bases respectively, with 12 bases between them. CDR3: CASPGERTQYF. As DNA, the CDR3 is TGTGCCAGCCCCGGAGAAAGAACCCAGTACTTC.

This clone was observed a handful of times. Compared with germline, one end of the junction differs, possibly owing to a read error. The CDR3 nucleotides are TGTGCCAGCAGCCACGAAAGGGGCCCGTTTTATCGGAACTTT. This sequence encodes CASSHERGPFYRNF. This chain links TRBV5-8 with TRBJ1-6; D might be TRBD1 (5 bases). The V gene's germline CDR1 is SGHTS and CDR2 YDEGEE. This CDR3 has 14 residues.

This clone was observed a few times. CDR3: CASSEYSVLNTEAFF. The CDR3 coding sequence is TGTGCCAGTAGTGAATATTCGGTTTTGAACACTGAAGCTTTCTTT. J is TRBJ1-1 and V is TRBV19; D is ambiguous. Germline lookup yields CDR1 LNHDA and CDR2 SQIVND (reference sequence). This CDR3 has 15 residues. With 5 bases removed from V and 0 bases from J, the gap between germline ends came to 13 bases.

This clone was observed a few times. The V call is TRBV6-6, the J call TRBJ1-2, with TRBD1 matching 7 bases. Trimming took 2 bases from V and 7 from J; bases not matched to a gene: 10. From germline, CDR1 is MNHNY and CDR2 SVGAGI (reference sequence). This CDR3 is built from 15 residues. The CDR3 here is CASSYPTGQESGYTF. CDR3 coding DNA: TGTGCCAGCAGTTACCCTACAGGACAGGAATCTGGCTACACCTTC.

This rearrangement joins TRBV4-3 to TRBJ2-2; tentative D call: TRBD1 (5 bases). The CDR3 spans 12 residues. In germline, CDR1 is LGHNA, CDR2 YSLEER. The V gene lost 6 bases and the J gene lost 6 bases, with 8 bases spanning the gap. DNA for the CDR3: TGCGCCAGCAGTTCACAGGCCGGGGAGCTGTTTTTT. Amino acids: CASSSQAGELFF.

The chain recombines TRBV5-1 with TRBJ2-7; a possible D gene is TRBD1 (5 bases). Germline-derived CDR1 and CDR2 are SGHRS and YFSETQ. With 0 bases removed from V and 3 bases from J, the gap between germline ends came to 10 bases. The CDR3 length is 14 residues. CDR3 sequence: CASSLVGVLYEQYF. For the CDR3, the DNA is TGCGCCAGCAGCTTGGTAGGGGTCCTCTACGAGCAGTACTTC.

The chain has TRBV19 and TRBJ2-3, with a weak D call TRBD1 (6 bases). The CDR3 consists of 15 residues. V lost 10 bases, J lost 2 bases, and 19 bases lay in between. CDR1 and CDR2 from the germline V gene are LNHDA and SQIVND (reference sequence). CDR3 region: CATQWTARDTDTQYF. As DNA, the CDR3 is TGTGCCACCCAATGGACAGCGAGGGACACAGATACGCAGTATTTT.

This clone was seen only a few times. The rearrangement links TRBV18 to TRBJ2-7; 10 bases align to TRBD1. This CDR3 is built from 13 residues. The V gene's germline CDR1 is KGHSH and CDR2 LQKENI. With 8 bases clipped from V and 5 bases from J, the junction kept 6 bases outside the gene matches. The CDR3 region is CASPRDRGDEQYF. The CDR3 region has the DNA TGTGCCAGCCCTCGGGACAGGGGCGACGAGCAGTACTTC.

The chain is built from TRBV5-1 and TRBJ2-1; 8 bases agree with TRBD1. Germline V gene lookup returns CDR1 SGHRS and CDR2 YFSETQ. The CDR3 consists of 18 residues. J gave up 2 bases and V 0 bases, and 10 bases lay outside the gene matches. The CDR3 protein is CASSLEAGGSYPYNEQFF. The DNA for the CDR3 is TGCGCCAGCAGCTTGGAGGCAGGGGGCTCCTACCCCTACAATGAGCAGTTCTTC.

This clone was counted between two and nine times. The chain uses TRBV19 and TRBJ1-5; 7 bases agree with TRBD1. The junction had 11 bases not matched to a gene; V was cut back by 3 bases and J by 6 bases. The CDR3 contains 16 residues. Germline CDR1 and CDR2: LNHDA and SQIVND (reference sequence). This CDR3 reads CASSILGTAVGQPQHF. In nucleotides, the CDR3 is TGTGCCAGTAGTATCCTCGGGACAGCGGTTGGTCAGCCCCAGCATTTT.

There are a few counts of this clone. This CDR3 is CASSLSRAAGPLHF. The CDR3 coding sequence is TGTGCCAGCAGCTTATCCAGGGCCGCGGGGCCCCTCCACTTT. The J gene is TRBJ1-6, the V gene TRBV7-2; D might be TRBD1 (5 bases). This CDR3 comprises 14 residues. The germline V gene encodes CDR1 SGHTA and CDR2 FQGNSA. V lost 2 bases and J 13 bases, leaving 15 bases between the germline ends.

This clone was observed a handful of times. This chain joins TRBV5-1 and TRBJ2-1, with a tentative D call TRBD1 (6 bases). The length of the CDR3 is 18 residues. Germline assignment: CDR1 SGHRS and CDR2 YFSETQ. With 6 bases removed from V and 0 bases from J, the gap between germline ends came to 22 bases. DNA for the CDR3: TGCGCCAGCACCCTGCTCCTACCGGGACACATCTCCTACAATGAGCAGTTCTTC. It yields the protein CASTLLLPGHISYNEQFF.

The rearrangement joins TRBV5-4 to TRBJ2-2, with TRBD1 matching 10 bases. V was clipped by 5 bases and J by 1 base; unmatched bases: 5. The CDR3 covers 16 residues. The germline gives CDR1 SGHNT, CDR2 YYREEE (reference sequence). The CDR3, as DNA: TGTGCCAGCAGTAGGACAGGGGGATTGAACACCGGGGAGCTGTTTTTT. As protein: CASSRTGGLNTGELFF.

The CDR3 sequence is CASTPRQGLPDTQYF. The CDR3, as DNA: TGTGCCAGCACTCCCAGACAGGGACTCCCAGATACGCAGTATTTT. The J gene is TRBJ2-3, the V gene TRBV6-1, with D perhaps TRBD1 (7 bases). The ends were cut back, 7 bases at V and 4 bases at J, with 18 bases in the middle. Per the germline V gene, CDR1 is MNHNS and CDR2 is SASEGT. The CDR3 runs to 15 residues.

Only a few counts were recorded for this clone. This chain joins TRBV19 and TRBJ1-1; no reliable D call. The V gene lost 4 bases and the J gene lost 9 bases, with 15 bases spanning the gap. The CDR3 consists of 13 residues. Germline loops: CDR1 LNHDA, CDR2 SQIVND (reference sequence). The CDR3 spells CASSTGMIGQAFF. The CDR3 nucleotides read TGTGCCAGTAGTACCGGGATGATCGGGCAAGCTTTCTTT.

The chain is built from TRBV5-1 and TRBJ1-3; D possibly corresponds to TRBD1 (5 bases). The CDR3 is made up of 14 amino acids. CDR1 is SGHRS and CDR2 is YFSETQ in the germline V gene. V lost 7 bases, J lost 0 bases, and 11 bases lay in between. CDR3 residues: CASAEGSSGNTIYF. DNA of the CDR3: TGCGCCAGCGCGGAGGGGAGCTCTGGAAACACCATATATTTT. Based on the CDR3 plus reference TRBV5-1 and TRBJ1-3, the full variable domain is KAGVTQTPRYLIKTRGQQVTLSCSPISGHRSVSWYQQTPGQGLQFLFEYFSETQRNKGNFPGRFSGRQFSNSRSEMNVSTLELGDSALYLCASAEGSSGNTIYFGEGSWLTVV.

The table lists this clone with many counts. V is TRBV23-1 and J is TRBJ2-6, with D maybe TRBD2 (6 bases). TRBV23-1 falls under the ORF class, with uncertain function. The V and J ends lost 3 bases and 0 bases respectively, with 18 bases between them. This CDR3 region has 19 residues. Here the CDR3 reads CASSHLGGATYSGANVLTF. As DNA, the CDR3 is TGCGCCAGCAGTCATCTTGGAGGGGCAACCTACTCTGGGGCCAACGTCCTGACTTTC.

This clone was seen only a few times. The CDR3 spells CASSLDGGPYNEQFF. CDR3 nucleotides: TGTGCCAGCAGCTTAGACGGGGGTCCCTACAATGAGCAGTTCTTC. This chain connects TRBV7-9 to TRBJ2-1; TRBD2 might be the D (6 bases). Germline values: CDR1 SEHNR, CDR2 FQNEAQ (reference sequence). Trimming shortened V by 1 base and J by 2 bases, and 9 bases separated the two germline ends. The CDR3 covers 15 residues.

The chain has TRBV19 and TRBJ2-5, with D possibly matching TRBD2 (6 bases). The length of the CDR3 is 16 residues. Germline V gene sequence: CDR1 LNHDA, CDR2 SQIVND (reference sequence). The V end lost 6 bases, the J end lost 5 bases, and 22 bases lay between the germline ends. The CDR3, as DNA: TGTGCCAGTAGCCCCTCGGGGACTCGCCATGGGGAGACCCAGTACTTC. Translating it yields CASSPSGTRHGETQYF.

This sequence joins TRBV2 and TRBJ2-7; a weak D match, TRBD1 (6 bases). The germline gives CDR1 SNHLY, CDR2 FYNNEI. The V end lost 6 bases, the J end lost 7 bases, and 19 bases lay between the germline ends. The CDR3 consists of 14 residues. In DNA form, the CDR3 reads TGTGCCAGCAGGGACTTGGGGGCGTCGGAGGAGCAGTACTTC. Encoded protein: CASRDLGASEEQYF. Looking up the rest from reference TRBV2 and TRBJ2-7 gives the full variable domain: EPEVTQTPSHQVTQMGQEVILRCVPISNHLYFYWYRQILGQKVEFLVSFYNNEISEKSEIFDDQFSVERPDGSNFTLKIRSTKLEDSAMYFCASRDLGASEEQYFGPGTRLTVT.

This chain joins TRBV29-1 and TRBJ2-5; TRBD1 is a possible D gene (6 bases). V lost 5 bases and J lost 2, with 12 bases in between. From germline, CDR1 is SQVTM and CDR2 ANQGSEA. There are 13 residues in the CDR3. The CDR3 nucleotides read TGCAGCGTTACAGGGACGGCTCAAGAGACCCAGTACTTC. It is translated as CSVTGTAQETQYF.

This clone was observed a few times. The rearrangement joins TRBV5-1 to TRBJ2-7, with D possibly matching TRBD2 (6 bases). Trimming stripped 3 bases from V and 2 bases from J, with 9 bases between. The V gene's germline CDR1 is SGHRS and CDR2 YFSETQ. This CDR3 spans 13 amino acids. The CDR3 DNA follows: TGCGCCAGCAGCTGGGACTTCACCTACGAGCAGTACTTC. It yields the protein CASSWDFTYEQYF.

This CDR3 reads CASSLEQSTGELFF. The DNA for the CDR3 is TGTGCCAGCAGCTTGGAACAGAGCACCGGGGAGCTGTTTTTT. This chain connects TRBV7-6 to TRBJ2-2; D uncertain. The CDR3 extends over 14 amino acids. Germline CDR1 is SGHVS and CDR2 is FNYEAQ. Trimming removed 3 bases from V and 4 bases from J, with 9 bases in between.